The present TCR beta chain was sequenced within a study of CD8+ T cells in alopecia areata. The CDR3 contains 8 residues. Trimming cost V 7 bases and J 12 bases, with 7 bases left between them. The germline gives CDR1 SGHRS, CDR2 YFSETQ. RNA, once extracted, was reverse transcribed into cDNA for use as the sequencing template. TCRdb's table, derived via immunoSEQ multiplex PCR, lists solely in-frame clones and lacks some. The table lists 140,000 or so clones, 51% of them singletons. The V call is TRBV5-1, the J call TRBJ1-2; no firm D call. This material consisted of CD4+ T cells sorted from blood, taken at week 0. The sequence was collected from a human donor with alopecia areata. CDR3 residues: CASQAHTF. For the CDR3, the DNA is TGCGCCAGCCAAGCTCACACCTTC.